The 30 T cell receptor beta chains given below trace back to one sample, sequenced in a study of blood T cell repertoires in COVID-19 (dated by TCRdb to 2018 to 2020). Libraries were constructed by the immunoSEQ multiplex PCR assay. TCRdb retrieved this table from immuneACCESS and kept in-frame rearrangements only. Not all clones are present; in checked studies, unresolved V genes account for under half, and no reason is known for the remainder. In all, the sample holds 100,000 to 150,000 clones, and approximately 83% of those were seen once. About 9.9% of the sample belongs to the ten largest clones. The sequenced sample was peripheral blood. All receptors derive from a man aged 40-49 years with active or convalescent COVID-19.

The chain recombines TRBV29-1 with TRBJ1-2; TRBD1 is a possible D gene (6 bases). Germline-derived CDR1 and CDR2 are SQVTM and ANQGSEA. This CDR3 comprises 13 residues. Trimming stripped 2 bases from V and 8 bases from J, with 15 bases between. This chain's CDR3 is CSVELGAPEGYTF. For the CDR3, the DNA is TGCAGCGTTGAATTGGGGGCCCCGGAGGGCTACACCTTC.

This chain links TRBV5-1 with TRBJ2-1, with TRBD1 matching over 7 bases. The CDR3 is 14 residues long. Germline-derived CDR1 and CDR2 are SGHRS and YFSETQ. V shed 4 bases and J 7 bases; nucleotides not matched to a gene: 8. The chain's CDR3 is CASSLRQGTNEQFF. DNA for the CDR3: TGCGCCAGCAGCCTCAGACAGGGAACGAATGAGCAGTTCTTC.

The chain couples TRBV12-3 or TRBV12-4 to TRBJ2-4; D may be TRBD2 (6 bases). The CDR3 length is 12 residues. Trimming cost V 5 bases and J 11 bases, with 13 bases left between them. CDR3: CASSRESKVQYF. DNA of the CDR3: TGTGCCAGCAGTCGGGAGTCAAAGGTTCAGTACTTC.

The rearrangement joins TRBV2 to TRBJ2-7; no reliable D call. V was cut by 9 bases and J by 7 bases, with 16 bases left in between. The CDR3 contains 12 residues. Germline values: CDR1 SNHLY, CDR2 FYNNEI. The CDR3 DNA sequence: TGTGCCAGTAGAGAGATCCCGCGGGAGCAGTACTTC. It specifies CASREIPREQYF.

The chain uses TRBV19 and TRBJ1-1; TRBD1 agrees at 8 bases. J lost 1 base, V lost 9 bases, and 7 bases had no gene match. From germline, CDR1 is LNHDA and CDR2 SQIVND (reference sequence). The CDR3 has 14 amino acids. The CDR3: CASQRTGRNTEAFF. Written as DNA, the CDR3 is TGTGCCAGCCAAAGGACAGGGAGGAACACTGAAGCTTTCTTT.

This clone occurred once. The V and J genes are TRBV6-2 or TRBV6-3 and TRBJ2-5, with D tentatively TRBD2 (7 bases). The CDR3 covers 15 residues. Germline V gene data show CDR1 as MNHEY and CDR2 as SVGEGT. V lost 4 bases to trimming and J lost 4 bases, with 16 bases between them. This CDR3 is CASSFVGGAGETQYF. The CDR3, as DNA: TGTGCCAGCAGTTTTGTTGGGGGGGCCGGAGAGACCCAGTACTTC.

The rearrangement joins TRBV19 to TRBJ1-4, with D perhaps matching TRBD1 (6 bases). Germline CDR1 LNHDA, CDR2 SQIVND (reference sequence). This CDR3 is 14 amino acids long. The V gene lost 6 bases and the J gene lost 8 bases, with 16 bases spanning the gap. CDR3 nucleotide sequence: TGTGCCAGTAGCCACAGGGATCGACGGGAAAAACTGTTTTTT. This encodes CASSHRDRREKLFF.

This clone was seen only once. The chain has TRBV7-3 and TRBJ2-5, with a tentative D call TRBD1 (5 bases). CDR3 length: 15 amino acids. The germline V gene has CDR1 SGHTA and CDR2 FQGTGA. The V end was cut by 3 bases, the J end by 5 bases, with 16 bases between. CDR3: CASSFTARGVETQYF. The DNA of the CDR3 is TGTGCCAGCAGCTTCACAGCTAGGGGTGTGGAGACCCAGTACTTC.

This chain connects TRBV7-2 to TRBJ2-1; 8 bases agree with TRBD2. V shed 3 bases, J shed 0 bases, and the junction held 7 bases outside the gene matches. The germline V gene encodes CDR1 SGHTA and CDR2 FQGNSA. The CDR3 covers 17 residues. As DNA, the CDR3 is TGTGCCAGCAGCTTGAGGACTAGCTGGAGCTCCTACAATGAGCAGTTCTTC. This gives the protein CASSLRTSWSSYNEQFF.

The genes are TRBV5-1 and TRBJ2-1, with D possibly TRBD2 on 5 matching bases. V shed 5 bases and J shed 9 bases, with 21 bases lying between them. Germline V gene data show CDR1 as SGHRS and CDR2 as YFSETQ. The CDR3 is made up of 15 amino acids. The CDR3 loop reads CASRKDSSASIEQFF. DNA of the CDR3: TGCGCCAGCAGAAAGGACTCTTCGGCGTCAATTGAGCAGTTCTTC.

V is TRBV9 and J is TRBJ1-2; D perhaps matches TRBD1 (5 bases). Germline CDR1 SGDLS, CDR2 YYNGEE. The CDR3 has 15 residues. Trimming removed 3 bases at V and 4 bases at J, with 16 bases between. The CDR3 spells CASSAGITGSYGYTF. CDR3 bases: TGTGCCAGCAGCGCAGGGATTACCGGGAGCTATGGCTACACCTTC.

This chain joins TRBV10-3 and TRBJ2-5; 10 nucleotides line up with TRBD2. Germline CDR1 ENHRY, CDR2 SYGVKD. V lost 10 bases to trimming and J lost 5 bases; unmatched junction nucleotides: 7. This CDR3 region has 13 residues. CDR3 amino acids: CATESGGAETQYF. The CDR3 bases are TGTGCCACCGAGAGCGGGGGGGCGGAGACCCAGTACTTC.

The rearrangement uses TRBV12-5 and TRBJ2-7, with TRBD1 matching over 11 bases. The CDR3 covers 15 residues. Germline CDR1 and CDR2: LGHNT and FRNRAP. V was clipped by 1 base and J by 6 bases; unmatched bases: 5. The CDR3 DNA is TGTGCTAGTGGTTTGGCGGGACAGGGGGATCGCGAGCAGTACTTC. It specifies CASGLAGQGDREQYF.

On this clone: It may be a read error: a sequence one base away is much more abundant. Other DNA sequences in this sample translate to the same CDR3. This chain connects TRBV19 to TRBJ2-7, with TRBD2 identical over 12 bases. CDR3 size: 16 residues. Looked up from germline, CDR1 is LNHDA and CDR2 is SQIVND (reference sequence). The chain's CDR3 is CASSIATSGGTYEQYF. In DNA, the CDR3 is TGTGCCAGTAGTATAGCGACTAGCGGGGGCACCTACGAGCAGTATTTC.

This clone was detected many times. The rearrangement joins TRBV5-1 to TRBJ1-4, with D uncertain. The CDR3 totals 14 residues. Germline V gene data show CDR1 as SGHRS and CDR2 as YFSETQ. V was clipped by 4 bases and J by 5 bases, with 12 bases between them. CDR3 nucleotide sequence: TGCGCCAGCAGCCCCACCACCGGGAATGAAAAACTGTTTTTT. Translated: CASSPTTGNEKLFF.

The CDR3 here is CASSSLQGANTGELFF. In DNA, the CDR3 is TGTGCCAGCTCATCTTTACAGGGGGCGAACACCGGGGAGCTGTTTTTT. J is TRBJ2-2 and V is TRBV18, with 8 bases lining up with TRBD1. The CDR3 consists of 16 residues. Germline values: CDR1 KGHSH, CDR2 LQKENI. Trimming at V came to 5 bases and at J to 0 bases, leaving 5 bases not matched to a gene.

V is TRBV10-3 and J is TRBJ1-2; 8 bases fit TRBD1. V lost 7 bases, J lost 4 bases, and 14 bases stayed unmatched. CDR1 and CDR2 (germline): ENHRY, SYGVKD. The CDR3 length is 16 residues. The CDR3 nucleotides read TGTGCCATCAAGGACCCGGGACAGGACCTAATCTATGGCTACACCTTC. Its protein product is CAIKDPGQDLIYGYTF.

The chain employs TRBV18 and TRBJ1-1, with 8 bases that match TRBD1. Germline V lookup: CDR1 KGHSH, CDR2 LQKENI. The CDR3 runs 15 residues. The V segment lost 4 bases and the J segment 5 bases; nucleotides outside the gene matches: 9. CDR3 in DNA: TGTGCCAGCTCACGAGAACAGGGGGAGGTTACTGAAGCTTTCTTT. It translates to CASSREQGEVTEAFF. The variable domain in full, with the rest retrieved from reference TRBV18 and TRBJ1-1, is NAGVMQNPRHLVRRRGQEARLRCSPMKGHSHVYWYRQLPEEGLKFMVYLQKENIIDESGMPKERFSAEFPKEGPSILRIQQVVRGDSAAYFCASSREQGEVTEAFFGQGTRLTVV.

V is TRBV19 and J is TRBJ2-1; TRBD2 is a possible D gene (5 bases). Trimming left V 5 bases short and J 10 bases short, with 9 bases between. CDR1 LNHDA and CDR2 SQIVND come from the germline V gene (reference sequence). The CDR3 totals 11 residues. The CDR3 coding sequence is TGTGCCAGTAGTTTAGCTAGCGAGCAGTTCTTC. Its protein product is CASSLASEQFF.

The rearrangement uses TRBV3-1 (or the pseudogene TRBV3-2) and TRBJ1-6; the D is unclear. The CDR3 is made up of 16 amino acids. CDR1 is LGHDT and CDR2 is YNNKEL in the germline V gene (reference sequence). V was shortened by 6 bases and J by 5 bases, with 17 bases between the two germline ends. CDR3: CASRAGSPGDNSPLHF. Here the CDR3 DNA reads TGTGCCAGCAGGGCCGGATCGCCAGGCGATAATTCACCCCTCCACTTT.

This chain uses TRBV25-1 with TRBJ2-1; D not resolved. The CDR3 covers 12 residues. CDR1 and CDR2 from the germline V gene are MGHDK and SYGVNS. V was cut by 0 bases and J by 7 bases, with 4 bases left in between. CDR3 nucleotides: TGTGCCAGCAGTGAATACGTAAATGAGCAGTTCTTC. Protein: CASSEYVNEQFF.

The CDR3: CASSTARGPLSEQYF. The CDR3 nucleotides are TGTGCCAGCAGCACCGCGCGGGGGCCCCTGAGCGAGCAGTACTTC. This rearrangement joins TRBV5-6 to TRBJ2-7; weak D call: TRBD2 (7 bases). The CDR3 consists of 15 residues. V was trimmed by 4 bases and J by 6 bases, leaving 20 bases between them. Germline CDR1 and CDR2: SGHDT and YYEEEE.

This clone was recorded once. The chain combines TRBV5-1 with TRBJ2-5, with a possible D match to TRBD2 (6 bases). The germline CDR1 and CDR2 sequences are SGHRS and YFSETQ. This CDR3 comprises 15 residues. V dropped 5 bases and J dropped 3 bases, with 17 bases sitting between them. As DNA, the CDR3 is TGCGCCAGCAGTTATCCTGGGACTTACAAAGAGACCCAGTACTTC. Amino acids: CASSYPGTYKETQYF.

The chain employs TRBV7-9 and TRBJ2-1; TRBD2 aligns across 9 bases. The CDR3 sequence is 16 residues long. J gave up 6 bases and V 5 bases, and 11 bases lay outside the gene matches. CDR1 SEHNR and CDR2 FQNEAQ come from the germline V gene (reference sequence). CDR3 nucleotides: TGTGCCAGCAGCCCTCTGTCCCTAGCGGGGACCAATGAGCAGTTCTTC. It is translated as CASSPLSLAGTNEQFF. Drawing the rest from reference TRBV7-9 and TRBJ2-1, the complete variable domain is DTGVSQNPRHKITKRGQNVTFRCDPISEHNRLYWYRQTLGQGPEFLTYFQNEAQLEKSRLLSDRFSAERPKGSFSTLEIQRTEQGDSAMYLCASSPLSLAGTNEQFFGPGTRLTVL.

The rearrangement joins TRBV15 to TRBJ1-5; 9 bases map to TRBD1. CDR1 is LNHNV and CDR2 is YYDKDF in the germline V gene (reference sequence). The CDR3 loop spans 19 amino acids. V was pared by 0 bases and J by 0 bases, with 9 bases of the junction left unmatched. The CDR3 here is CATSRDGTGTGFSNQPQHF. The CDR3 bases are TGTGCCACCAGCAGAGATGGGACAGGGACGGGTTTTAGCAATCAGCCCCAGCATTTT.

The chain combines TRBV7-2 with TRBJ2-2; D may be TRBD2 (5 bases). Germline CDR1 reads SGHTA; CDR2 reads FQGNSA. The CDR3 has 15 amino acids. V dropped 5 bases and J dropped 6 bases, with 16 bases sitting between them. CDR3 region: CASSLIGRGSGELFF. CDR3 nucleotides: TGTGCCAGCAGCCTCATTGGTCGGGGTTCCGGGGAGCTGTTTTTT.

The rearrangement uses TRBV6-5 and TRBJ1-1; TRBD1 matches 8 bases. This CDR3 has 15 amino acids. Trimming removed 2 bases from V and 5 bases from J; junction bases left unmatched: 7. Germline values: CDR1 MNHEY, CDR2 SVGAGI. In DNA, the CDR3 is TGTGCCAGCAGTTACCGCCAGGGGGCTAGGACTGAAGCTTTCTTT. Its translation is CASSYRQGARTEAFF.

J is TRBJ2-2 and V is TRBV5-5; TRBD1 matches at 9 bases. The CDR3 runs to 17 residues. V dropped 2 bases and J dropped 3; count of bases not matched to a gene: 8. The germline CDR1 and CDR2 sequences are SGHKS and YYEKEE (reference sequence). The CDR3 bases are TGTGCCAGCAGCTTCGGGACAGGGAATTCGTACACCGGGGAGCTGTTTTTT. It encodes CASSFGTGNSYTGELFF.

V and J are TRBV7-9 and TRBJ2-2, with D possibly matching TRBD1 (5 bases). Germline CDR1 reads SEHNR; CDR2 reads FQNEAQ (reference sequence). This CDR3 contains 15 residues. V gave up 1 base and J gave up 7 bases, with 13 bases separating them. This CDR3 reads CASSLVFGADGELFF. For the CDR3, the DNA is TGTGCCAGCAGCTTAGTTTTTGGGGCTGACGGGGAGCTGTTTTTT.

The chain links TRBV19 to TRBJ2-7, with 7 bases matching TRBD1. There are 15 residues in the CDR3. CDR1 and CDR2 from the germline V gene are LNHDA and SQIVND (reference sequence). V shed 4 bases, J shed 0 bases, and the junction held 6 bases outside the gene matches. CDR3 residues: CASSRPGQSSYEQYF. The CDR3 nucleotides are TGTGCCAGTAGTAGACCGGGACAGAGCTCCTACGAGCAGTACTTC.